Here is one TCR beta chain with its context. Sequenced by immunoSEQ multiplex PCR; TCRdb stores in-frame clones only, minus some. Of 150,000 to 200,000 clones listed, over 75% are singletons. The V gene end was trimmed by 1 base and the J gene end by 5 bases; junction bases not matched to a gene: 10. Germline CDR1 reads MDHEN; CDR2 reads SYDVKM. The CDR3 covers 16 residues. The sample belongs to a study of blood T cell repertoires in COVID-19. The sequenced material came from peripheral blood. The receptor's source is a person aged 65-85 years with COVID-19, enrolled during active disease. The chain employs TRBV28 and TRBJ2-5; 7 nucleotides align to TRBD1. The chain's CDR3 is CASSLSPRGSSETQYF. The CDR3 DNA follows: TGTGCCAGCAGTTTATCACCCAGGGGGTCTTCTGAGACCCAGTACTTC.